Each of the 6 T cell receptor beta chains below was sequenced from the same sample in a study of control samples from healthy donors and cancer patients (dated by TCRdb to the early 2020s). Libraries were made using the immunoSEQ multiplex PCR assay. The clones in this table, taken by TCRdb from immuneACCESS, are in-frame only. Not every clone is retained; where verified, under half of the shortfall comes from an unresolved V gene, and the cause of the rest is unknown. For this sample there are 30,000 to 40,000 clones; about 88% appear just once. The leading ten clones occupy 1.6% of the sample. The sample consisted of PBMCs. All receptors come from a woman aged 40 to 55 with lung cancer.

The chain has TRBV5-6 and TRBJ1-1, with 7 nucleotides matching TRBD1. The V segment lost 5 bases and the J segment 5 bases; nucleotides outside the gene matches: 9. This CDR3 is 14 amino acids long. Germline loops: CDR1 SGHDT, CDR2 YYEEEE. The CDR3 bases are TGTGCCAGCAGTTCACAGGGGACGGGGACTGAAGCTTTCTTT. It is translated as CASSSQGTGTEAFF.

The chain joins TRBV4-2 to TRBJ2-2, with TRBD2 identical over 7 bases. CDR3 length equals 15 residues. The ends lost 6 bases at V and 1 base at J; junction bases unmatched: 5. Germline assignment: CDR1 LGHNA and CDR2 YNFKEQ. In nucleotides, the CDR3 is TGTGCCAGCAGGAAAACGGGGGGGAACACCGGGGAGCTGTTTTTT. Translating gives CASRKTGGNTGELFF.

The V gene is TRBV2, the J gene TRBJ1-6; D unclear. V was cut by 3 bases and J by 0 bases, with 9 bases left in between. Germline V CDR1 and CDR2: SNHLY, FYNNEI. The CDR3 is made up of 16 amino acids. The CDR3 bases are TGTGCCAGCAGTGATGATACTAGCTCCTATAATTCACCCCTCCACTTT. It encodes CASSDDTSSYNSPLHF.

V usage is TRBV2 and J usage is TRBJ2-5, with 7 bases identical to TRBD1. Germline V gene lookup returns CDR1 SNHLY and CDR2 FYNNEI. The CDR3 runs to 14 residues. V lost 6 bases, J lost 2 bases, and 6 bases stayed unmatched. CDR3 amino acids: CASSPGQVQETQYF. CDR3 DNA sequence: TGTGCCAGCAGCCCCGGACAGGTTCAAGAGACCCAGTACTTC.

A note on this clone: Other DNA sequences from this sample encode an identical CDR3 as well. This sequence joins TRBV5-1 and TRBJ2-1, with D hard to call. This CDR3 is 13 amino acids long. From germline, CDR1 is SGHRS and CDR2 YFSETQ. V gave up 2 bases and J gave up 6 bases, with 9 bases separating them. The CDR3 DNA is TGCGCCAGCAGCTTCAGGACGGCCAATGAGCAGTTCTTC. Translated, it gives CASSFRTANEQFF.

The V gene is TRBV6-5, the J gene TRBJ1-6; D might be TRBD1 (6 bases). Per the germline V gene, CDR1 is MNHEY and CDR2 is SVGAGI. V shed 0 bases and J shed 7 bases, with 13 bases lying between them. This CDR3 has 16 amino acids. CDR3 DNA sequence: TGTGCCAGCAGTTACTCCCCCCGGGACAAGAATTCACCCCTCCACTTT. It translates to CASSYSPRDKNSPLHF.